A single sample gave rise to the 2 T cell receptor beta chains below, sequenced in a study of PD-1 blockade in classical Hodgkin lymphoma. As to time point: newly diagnosed, previously untreated cHL patient sample. Some clones are missing from TCRdb's copy, which holds only in-frame ones; the method was immunoSEQ multiplex PCR. The table lists around 43,000 clones, roughly 88% of them singletons. Sequencing used peripheral blood mononuclear cells (PBMCs). These receptors all come from a human donor with classical Hodgkin lymphoma.

The chain couples TRBV28 to TRBJ2-2, with TRBD1 matching 8 bases. This CDR3 region has 16 residues. Germline CDR1 reads MDHEN; CDR2 reads SYDVKM. V was pared by 5 bases and J by 4 bases, with 9 bases of the junction left unmatched. CDR3: CASSPADRVVTGELFF. The CDR3 DNA reads TGTGCCAGCAGTCCTGCGGACAGGGTGGTCACCGGGGAGCTGTTTTTT.

The gene calls are TRBV19 and TRBJ1-6; no definite D call. Germline assignment: CDR1 LNHDA and CDR2 SQIVND (reference sequence). V was trimmed by 6 bases and J by 7 bases, leaving 16 bases between them. This CDR3 is built from 15 residues. CDR3 protein: CASSPRGGTNSPLHF. The CDR3 DNA reads as TGTGCCAGTAGCCCCCGGGGAGGTACGAATTCACCCCTCCACTTT.